The clone carrying this TCR beta chain was seen only once. The record originates from a study of T cell responses to AZD1222 COVID-19 vaccine. CDR1 is LNHNV and CDR2 is YYDKDF in the germline V gene (reference sequence). V lost 1 base and J 1 base, leaving 11 bases between the germline ends. This CDR3 spans 15 amino acids. Only in-frame clones appear in the TCRdb table, and some are missing; sequencing was by immunoSEQ multiplex PCR. This table has approximately 120,000 clones, less than 95% appearing once. The sequenced sample was peripheral blood, obtained on day 0 of MenACWY control vaccination. This rearrangement joins TRBV15 to TRBJ2-7; D gene uncertain. The clonotype was recovered from an adult in good health. In DNA, the CDR3 is TGTGCCACCAGCAGAGGTCCGGGCAGTTCCTACGAGCAGTACTTC. It codes for CATSRGPGSSYEQYF.